The 12 T cell receptor beta chains presented below share a single source sample, sequenced in a study of cytomegalovirus exposure and HLA in healthy donors (dated by TCRdb to about 2017). The library was generated by the immunoSEQ multiplex PCR assay. A mixture of 60 forward primers for TCR Vbeta segments and 13 reverse primers for TCR Jbeta segments was used in the multiplex PCR. TCRdb limited this immuneACCESS table to in-frame rearrangements with V and J called. A share of clones is missing; checked studies link under half to unresolved V genes, and the rest is unexplained. The sample table shows 140,000 to 150,000 clones, and roughly four fifths are seen once. Together, the top ten hold roughly 7.3% of the sample. Source material: PBMCs. These receptors were obtained from a man in his thirties or forties in good health and CMV-seronegative.

The V gene is TRBV4-1, the J gene TRBJ1-4; 7 bases map to TRBD1. The J segment lost 5 bases and the V segment lost 0 bases, leaving 12 bases of the junction unmatched. The germline V gene encodes CDR1 MGHRA and CDR2 YSYEKL. The CDR3 contains 18 residues. The CDR3 DNA follows: TGCGCCAGCAGCCAAGATCAAGCCGGGACAGCACTAAATGAAAAACTGTTTTTT. It yields the protein CASSQDQAGTALNEKLFF.

The J gene is TRBJ2-3, the V gene TRBV5-1, with TRBD1 matching over 7 bases. Trimming cost V 2 bases and J 4 bases; bases outside gene matches: 7. Germline CDR1 and CDR2: SGHRS and YFSETQ. The CDR3 consists of 15 residues. Here the CDR3 DNA reads TGCGCCAGCAGCTTACAGGGGCAAGGGGCAGATACGCAGTATTTT. It yields the protein CASSLQGQGADTQYF.

The chain couples TRBV10-3 to TRBJ2-3, with D maybe TRBD2 (5 bases). Trimming left V 5 bases short and J 5 bases short, with 14 bases between. Germline V lookup: CDR1 ENHRY, CDR2 SYGVKD. CDR3 size: 14 residues. CDR3 amino acids: CAISQVAGEDTQYF. The CDR3 DNA reads TGTGCCATCAGTCAGGTTGCGGGTGAAGATACGCAGTATTTT.

V usage is TRBV28 and J usage is TRBJ2-5; D is undetermined. The CDR3 totals 15 residues. The germline V gene encodes CDR1 MDHEN and CDR2 SYDVKM. Trimming took off 3 bases at V and 2 bases at J, with 13 bases between the two ends. This CDR3 is CASSFAEPKQETQYF. CDR3 bases: TGTGCCAGCAGTTTTGCGGAGCCCAAACAAGAGACCCAGTACTTC.

In the case of this clone: Other nucleotide sequences in the sample specify the same CDR3. The chain has TRBV9 and TRBJ2-1; D possibly corresponds to TRBD1 (5 bases). V was clipped by 2 bases and J by 6 bases, with 9 bases between them. This CDR3 has 13 amino acids. The germline V gene has CDR1 SGDLS and CDR2 YYNGEE. The CDR3 region is CASSVDSSNEQFF. The CDR3 region has the DNA TGTGCCAGCAGCGTCGACAGCTCCAATGAGCAGTTCTTC.

The rearrangement joins TRBV5-1 to TRBJ1-5, with a weak D call TRBD1 (5 bases). There are 15 residues in the CDR3. The V end lost 0 bases, the J end lost 3 bases, and 10 bases lay between the germline ends. Germline V CDR1 and CDR2: SGHRS, YFSETQ. CDR3 loop: CASSLASGLNQPQHF. DNA of the CDR3: TGCGCCAGCAGCTTGGCCTCAGGGCTCAATCAGCCCCAGCATTTT.

This clone has more than one count but fewer than ten. The chain has TRBV5-4 and TRBJ2-2; tentatively, D is TRBD2 (5 bases). V was trimmed by 0 bases and J by 6 bases, leaving 6 bases between them. CDR3 size: 13 residues. CDR1 and CDR2 (germline): SGHNT, YYREEE (reference sequence). CDR3 bases: TGTGCCAGCAGCTTGGACGGGGCCGGGGAGCTGTTTTTT. Amino acid sequence: CASSLDGAGELFF.

This clone turned up a few times. The chain has TRBV5-1 and TRBJ1-2; maybe TRBD1 (6 bases). V was cut by 4 bases and J by 3 bases, with 22 bases left in between. The germline gives CDR1 SGHRS, CDR2 YFSETQ. This CDR3 has 17 residues. CDR3 sequence: CASSHILQGRKDYGYTF. The CDR3 nucleotides read TGCGCCAGCAGCCACATTCTCCAGGGGAGAAAGGACTATGGCTACACCTTC.

The V and J genes are TRBV7-6 and TRBJ2-6; D perhaps matches TRBD2 (5 bases). This CDR3 is built from 15 residues. In germline, CDR1 is SGHVS, CDR2 FNYEAQ. V gave up 2 bases and J gave up 3 bases, with 8 bases separating them. The CDR3 bases are TGTGCCAGCAGCTTACAAAGCGGTGGGGCCAACGTCCTGACTTTC. Translating it yields CASSLQSGGANVLTF.

The chain combines TRBV28 with TRBJ1-1, with D unresolved. Germline-derived CDR1 and CDR2 are MDHEN and SYDVKM. CDR3 length: 11 residues. V was shortened by 2 bases and J by 9 bases, with 7 bases between the two germline ends. The CDR3: CASSLQRKAFF. In DNA, the CDR3 is TGTGCCAGCAGTTTACAGAGGAAAGCTTTCTTT.

The chain joins TRBV4-1 to TRBJ2-7, with 10 bases that match TRBD2. The germline gives CDR1 MGHRA, CDR2 YSYEKL. V trimming: 4 bases; J trimming: 7 bases; junction bases outside the gene matches: 10. The CDR3 has 15 amino acids. Here the CDR3 DNA reads TGCGCCAGCAGCCCGATAGGGCTAGCGGGAGAGGAGCAGTACTTC. Translation gives CASSPIGLAGEEQYF.

This chain uses TRBV29-1 with TRBJ1-1; a weak D match, TRBD1 (5 bases). Germline V gene lookup returns CDR1 SQVTM and CDR2 ANQGSEA. The CDR3 length is 12 residues. The V end was cut by 4 bases, the J end by 1 base, with 7 bases between. DNA for the CDR3: TGCAGCGTTGGGGGGGGGAACACTGAAGCTTTCTTT. This codes for CSVGGGNTEAFF.